Described below is a single T cell receptor (beta chain) sequence and its context. These data belong to a study of monozygotic twins with inflammatory bowel disease. The CDR3 sequence is 13 residues long. Germline V gene lookup returns CDR1 SQVTM and CDR2 ANQGSEA. TCRdb re-called the 5' RACE reads and shows each CDR3 protein once, DNA omitted. Its table lists approximately 400,000 distinct CDR3 sequences. The V gene is TRBV29-1, the J gene TRBJ2-5; no DNA is available, so the TRBD1 call from TCRdb remains unchecked. This sequence originates from a human donor with ulcerative colitis or Crohn's disease, or a healthy co-twin of an affected twin (not recorded which). The source material was blood. The CDR3 reads CSVREQGRETQYF.